The T cell receptor beta chain described here comes from a study of CD8 T cells in ankylosing spondylitis. Making the TCR beta libraries involved quantitative 5'-RACE with molecular barcodes. Each CDR3 protein is one row after TCRdb ran MiXCR on the 5' RACE reads. The sample carries 100,000 to 150,000 distinct CDR3 sequences, about an eighth recorded once. Study-wide points: In ankylosing spondylitis patients, matched synovial fluid reportedly showed significant enrichment of disease-linked clones. Among TCR beta sequences, a motif of under ten highly homologous variants appeared characteristic of ankylosing spondylitis blood.

Only a few counts were recorded for this clonotype. Its target is unknown. This CDR3 region has 15 residues. V was pared by 1 base and J by 1 base, with 2 bases of the junction left unmatched. Germline V gene data show CDR1 as SNHLY and CDR2 as FYNNEI. The sequenced sample was blood, either unsorted or a sorted T cell fraction (not recorded which). The sequence came from a female donor with ankylosing spondylitis or in good health (not recorded which). V and J are TRBV2 and TRBJ2-3, with 7 bases matching TRBD2. The CDR3 DNA sequence: TGTGCCAGCAGTGAAGGTACTAGCGGCACAGATACGCAGTATTTT. Its protein product is CASSEGTSGTDTQYF.